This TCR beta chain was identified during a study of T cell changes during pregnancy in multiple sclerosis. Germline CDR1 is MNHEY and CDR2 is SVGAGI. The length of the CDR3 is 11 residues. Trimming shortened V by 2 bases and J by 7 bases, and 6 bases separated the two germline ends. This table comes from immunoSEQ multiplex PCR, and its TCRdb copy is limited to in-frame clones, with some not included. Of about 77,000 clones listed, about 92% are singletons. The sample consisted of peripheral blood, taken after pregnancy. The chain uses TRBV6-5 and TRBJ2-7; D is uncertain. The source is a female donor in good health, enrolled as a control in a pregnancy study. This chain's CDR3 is CASSYQSEQYF. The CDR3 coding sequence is TGTGCCAGCAGTTACCAGTCGGAGCAGTACTTC.